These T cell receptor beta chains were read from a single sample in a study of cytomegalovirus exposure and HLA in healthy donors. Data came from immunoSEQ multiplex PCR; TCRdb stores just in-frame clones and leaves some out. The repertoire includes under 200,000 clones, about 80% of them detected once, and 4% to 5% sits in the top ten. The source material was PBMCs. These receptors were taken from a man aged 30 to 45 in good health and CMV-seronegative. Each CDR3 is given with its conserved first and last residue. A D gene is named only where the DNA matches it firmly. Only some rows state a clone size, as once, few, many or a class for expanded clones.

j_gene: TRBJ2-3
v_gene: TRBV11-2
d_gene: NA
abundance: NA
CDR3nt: TGTGCCAGCAGCTTCGGTGATACGCAGTATTTT
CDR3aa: CASSFGDTQYF

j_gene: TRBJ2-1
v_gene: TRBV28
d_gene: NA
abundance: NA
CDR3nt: TGTGCCAGCAGTTTCTTAGCCGGGAGCAATGAGCAGTTCTTC
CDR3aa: CASSFLAGSNEQFF

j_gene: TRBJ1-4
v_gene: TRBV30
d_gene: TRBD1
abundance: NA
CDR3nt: TGTGCCTGGAGCAATCAGGGGGCGTATGAAAAACTGTTTTTT
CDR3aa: CAWSNQGAYEKLFF

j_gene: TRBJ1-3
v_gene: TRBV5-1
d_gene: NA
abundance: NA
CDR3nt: TGCGCCAGCAGCCCTTCCCCGGGAAACACCATATATTTT
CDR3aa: CASSPSPGNTIYF

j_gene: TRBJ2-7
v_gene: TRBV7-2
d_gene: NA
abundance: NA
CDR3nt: TGTGCCAGCAGCCCTCGGGACAATACCTACGAGCAGTACTTC
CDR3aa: CASSPRDNTYEQYF

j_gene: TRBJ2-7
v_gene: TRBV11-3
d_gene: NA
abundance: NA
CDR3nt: TGTGCCAGCAGCTTATCTAGCCCCTCCTACGAGCAGTACTTC
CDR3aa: CASSLSSPSYEQYF

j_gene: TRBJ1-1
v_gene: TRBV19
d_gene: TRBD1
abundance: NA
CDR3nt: TGTGCCAGTAGTAAACGAGGGGGCGTGAACACTGAAGCTTTCTTT
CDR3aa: CASSKRGGVNTEAFF

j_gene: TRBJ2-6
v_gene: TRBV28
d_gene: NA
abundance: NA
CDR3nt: TGTGCCAGCAGCCCTATCGACACTGGGGCCAACGTCCTGACTTTC
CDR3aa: CASSPIDTGANVLTF

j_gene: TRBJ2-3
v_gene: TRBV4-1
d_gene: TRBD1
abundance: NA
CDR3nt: TGCGCCAGCAGCCATCCAAGGAAATGGGACAGGGAGACAGATACGCAGTATTTT
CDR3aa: CASSHPRKWDRETDTQYF

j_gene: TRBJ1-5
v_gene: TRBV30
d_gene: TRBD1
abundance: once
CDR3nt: TGTGCCTTCGCCAGGGGGCGAGCTCAGCCCCAGCATTTT
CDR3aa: CAFARGRAQPQHF

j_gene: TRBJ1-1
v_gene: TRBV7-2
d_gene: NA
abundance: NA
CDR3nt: TGTGCCAGCAGCGCGTCTCGGTGGGGGGTTGCTGAAGCTTTCTTT
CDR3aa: CASSASRWGVAEAFF

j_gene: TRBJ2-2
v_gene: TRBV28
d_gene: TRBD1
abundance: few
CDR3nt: TGTGCCAGCATCCCCACCGGGACAGGAACCGCCGGGGAGCTGTTTTTT
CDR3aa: CASIPTGTGTAGELFF

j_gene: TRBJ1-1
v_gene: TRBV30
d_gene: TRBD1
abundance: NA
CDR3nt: TGTGCCTGGAGTCCTACAGGGGAACTAGCTTTCTTT
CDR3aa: CAWSPTGELAFF

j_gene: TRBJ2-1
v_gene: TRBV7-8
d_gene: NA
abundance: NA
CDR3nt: TGTGCCAGCAGCTTAGCGCGTCTGTGGAATGAGCAGTTCTTC
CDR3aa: CASSLARLWNEQFF

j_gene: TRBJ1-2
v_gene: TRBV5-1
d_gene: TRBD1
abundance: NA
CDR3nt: TGCGCCAGCAGCTTGGAGGGGACAGGGGGGGATGGCTACACCTTC
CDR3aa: CASSLEGTGGDGYTF

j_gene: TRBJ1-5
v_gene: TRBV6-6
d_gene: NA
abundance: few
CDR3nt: TGTGCCAGCAGTTACAGTGAGTCTCAGCCCCAGCATTTT
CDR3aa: CASSYSESQPQHF

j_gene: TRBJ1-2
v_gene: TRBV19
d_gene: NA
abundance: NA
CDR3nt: TGTGCCAGTAGTTCGCAGGGTCGTGGATTCAATGGCTACACCTTC
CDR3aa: CASSSQGRGFNGYTF

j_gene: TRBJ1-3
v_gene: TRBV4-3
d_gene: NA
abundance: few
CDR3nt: TGCGCCAGCAGCCAAGATGTGTTCTACTCAAACACCATATATTTT
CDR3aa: CASSQDVFYSNTIYF

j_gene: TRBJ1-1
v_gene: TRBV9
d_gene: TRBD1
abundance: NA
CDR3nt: TGTGCCAGCAGCCCTTGGACAGGGAGTCACTTTGGTGCTTTCTTT
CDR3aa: CASSPWTGSHFGAFF

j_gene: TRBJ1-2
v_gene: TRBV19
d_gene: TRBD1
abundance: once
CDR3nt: TGTGCCAGTAGTGGGACAGGGGAGAATGGCTACACCTTC
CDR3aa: CASSGTGENGYTF

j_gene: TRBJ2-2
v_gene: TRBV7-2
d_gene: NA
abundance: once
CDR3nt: TGTGCCAGCAGCTTAGTTAGGGGATGGTCCGGGGAGCTGTTTTTT
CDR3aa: CASSLVRGWSGELFF

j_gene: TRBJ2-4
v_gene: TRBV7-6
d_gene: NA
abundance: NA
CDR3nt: TGTGCCAGCAGCTTAGCATATGGGGGGGGCGGGGGATTAGCCAAAAACATTCAGTACTTC
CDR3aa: CASSLAYGGGGGLAKNIQYF

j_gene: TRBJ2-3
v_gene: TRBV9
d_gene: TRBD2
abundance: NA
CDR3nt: TGTGCCAGCAGCGCCGGTTTTAGCGGGAGCACAGATACGCAGTATTTT
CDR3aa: CASSAGFSGSTDTQYF

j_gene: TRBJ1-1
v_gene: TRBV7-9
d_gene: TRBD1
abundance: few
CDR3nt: TGTGCCAGCAGCTCAGGGGGCCCCGCTGAAGCTTTCTTT
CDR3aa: CASSSGGPAEAFF

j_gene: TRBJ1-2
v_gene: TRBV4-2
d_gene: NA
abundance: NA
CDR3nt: TGTGCCAGCAGCCAAGAGTTGAGGGGGAACAGCTATGGCTACACCTTC
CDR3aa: CASSQELRGNSYGYTF

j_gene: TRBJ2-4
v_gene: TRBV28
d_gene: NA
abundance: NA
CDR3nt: TGTGCCAGCAGTTTCGCCGTCCGCGAACCCCGGGGCATTCAGTACTTC
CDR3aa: CASSFAVREPRGIQYF

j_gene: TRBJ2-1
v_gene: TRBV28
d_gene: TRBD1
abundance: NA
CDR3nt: TGTGCCAGCAGTTTGACAGGGGTAAGCTCCTACAATGAGCAGTTCTTC
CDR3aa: CASSLTGVSSYNEQFF